A selection of T cell receptor beta chains follows, all from one sample in a study of radiotherapy plus CTLA-4 blockade in lung cancer. The table came from immunoSEQ multiplex PCR; TCRdb's copy has only in-frame clones and leaves some out. Of about 39,000 clones in the sample, more than 70% were seen once. Sample: peripheral blood, taken from a patient treated with radiotherapy plus ipilimumab. Every receptor here comes from a human donor with non-small cell lung cancer that progressed on radiotherapy plus ipilimumab. CDR3s include the opening cysteine and the closing phenylalanine or tryptophan. Fields, in order: V gene, D gene, J gene, CDR3 protein. A D gene is named only where the DNA matches it firmly.

TRBV9	TRBD1	TRBJ1-4	CASSVGGTGGEKLFF
TRBV7-2	.	TRBJ1-5	CASSLQSNQPQHF
TRBV7-3	.	TRBJ2-2	CASSLTPRQDAGNTGELFF
TRBV29-1	TRBD1	TRBJ2-7	CSVERSQGVGEQYF
TRBV18	TRBD1	TRBJ1-3	CASSLGRGRGNTIYF
TRBV4-1	TRBD1	TRBJ2-7	CASSQGTGGVGYEQYF
TRBV6-5	TRBD1	TRBJ1-5	CASRRQGGSNQPQHF
TRBV6-1	TRBD1	TRBJ1-2	CASSGTGVRGTNYGYTF
TRBV4-2	TRBD2	TRBJ2-7	CASSQPGGFYEQYF
TRBV6-5	TRBD2	TRBJ2-1	CASSPSGGAGEQFF
TRBV15	.	TRBJ1-2	CATSSRSPGGGYTF
TRBV18	.	TRBJ1-6	CASSPGGRSPLHF
TRBV29-1	.	TRBJ1-1	CSVERLGGVPEAFF
TRBV18	TRBD1	TRBJ1-6	CASSEDRASPLHF
TRBV18	.	TRBJ2-2	CASSMGVNTGELFF
TRBV14	.	TRBJ2-5	CASSQDNFQAGQETQYF
TRBV30	TRBD1	TRBJ2-4	CAWIGGGQGPTKNIQYF
TRBV29-1	.	TRBJ1-2	CSVEDWGGPNYGYTF
TRBV6-1	TRBD1	TRBJ2-7	CASSARTGTGGSEQYF
TRBV7-3	.	TRBJ2-3	CASSLIGGTTDTQYF
TRBV19	.	TRBJ1-1	CASSPQGGNTEAFF
TRBV6-5	TRBD2	TRBJ2-7	CASSLTSGGAYEQYF
TRBV12-5	TRBD1	TRBJ1-5	CASGPRDRYNQPQHF
TRBV7-3	.	TRBJ2-7	CASSLVAPGEQYF
TRBV5-1	TRBD1	TRBJ2-7	CASSYGTAPYEQYF
TRBV7-2	TRBD1	TRBJ1-1	CASSLRQGNTEAFF
TRBV6-1	.	TRBJ1-2	CASNGGNYGYTF
TRBV4-2	TRBD2	TRBJ2-1	CASSQELAGGPDNEQFF
TRBV19	TRBD1	TRBJ2-7	CASTRDSASYEQYF
TRBV6-5	.	TRBJ1-2	CASSNKLDGYTF
TRBV6-5	TRBD1	TRBJ1-1	CASSPRDREEAFF
TRBV19	TRBD2	TRBJ2-5	CASRDPGLARETQYF
TRBV5-1	TRBD1	TRBJ1-2	CASRRGQGADYGYTF
TRBV7-3	TRBD1	TRBJ2-2	CASSPPTGSNTGELFF
TRBV2	TRBD2	TRBJ2-1	CASGDGTSASEQFF
TRBV7-9	TRBD1	TRBJ1-2	CASSVPGQGGYGYTF
TRBV25-1	.	TRBJ1-5	CASSDAGQPQHF
TRBV7-9	TRBD2	TRBJ2-5	CASSPTRLAGQETQYF
TRBV7-2	.	TRBJ2-1	CASSNRRVADNEQFF
TRBV4-3	.	TRBJ2-3	CASSPRPRSTDTQYF
TRBV5-1	.	TRBJ2-5	CASSFQTGTKETQYF
TRBV5-6	TRBD2	.	CASSLRGDYEQYF
TRBV11-2	TRBD1	TRBJ2-5	CASSGRQGIQETQYF
TRBV11-2	TRBD1	TRBJ1-2	CASSSRQGWNYGYTF
TRBV9	TRBD1	TRBJ1-6	CASSVRQGHSPLHF
TRBV18	.	TRBJ2-7	CASSPQEGEQYF
TRBV7-9	.	TRBJ2-6	CASTVSSGANVLTF
TRBV5-1	TRBD1	TRBJ2-1	CASSLGQGSSSEQFF
TRBV7-3	TRBD1	TRBJ2-1	CASSLSPGQGSDEQFF
TRBV7-8	.	TRBJ2-2	CASSVGSNTGELFF
TRBV6-1	TRBD2	TRBJ2-5	CASSEGLAGGQETQYF
TRBV19	.	TRBJ2-1	CASSRPGVNEQFF
TRBV7-2	.	TRBJ1-6	CASSLTQNSPLHF
TRBV2	TRBD1	TRBJ1-1	CASSRWTGVNTEAFF